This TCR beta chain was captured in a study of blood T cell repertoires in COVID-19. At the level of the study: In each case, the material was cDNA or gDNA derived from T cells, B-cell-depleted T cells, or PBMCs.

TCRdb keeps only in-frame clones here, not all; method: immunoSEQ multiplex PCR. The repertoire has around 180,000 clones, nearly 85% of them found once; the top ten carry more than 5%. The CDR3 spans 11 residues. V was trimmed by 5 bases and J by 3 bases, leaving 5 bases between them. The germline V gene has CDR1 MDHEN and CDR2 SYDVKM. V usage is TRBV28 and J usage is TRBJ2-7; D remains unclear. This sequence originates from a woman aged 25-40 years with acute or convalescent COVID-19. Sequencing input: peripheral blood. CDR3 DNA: TGTGCCAGCAGTAGCATCTACGAGCAGTACTTC. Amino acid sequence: CASSSIYEQYF.